These 25 T cell receptor beta chains originate from one sample sequenced in a study of T cell responses to AZD1222 COVID-19 vaccine. Data came from immunoSEQ multiplex PCR; TCRdb stores just in-frame clones and leaves some out. The sample holds 150,000 or so clones, 91% seen once. The specimen comprised peripheral blood, sampled 28 days after the second AZD1222 dose. The receptors come from an adult who received the AZD1222 COVID-19 vaccine.

This rearrangement joins TRBV18 to TRBJ1-2; D perhaps matches TRBD1 (6 bases). The CDR3 is 15 residues long. V was trimmed by 3 bases and J by 2 bases, leaving 13 bases between them. Germline CDR1 is KGHSH and CDR2 is LQKENI. In DNA form, the CDR3 reads TGTGCCAGCTCACCTTCCCAGGGGCTAAACTATGGCTACACCTTC. It is translated as CASSPSQGLNYGYTF.

V usage is TRBV4-3 and J usage is TRBJ1-2, with D perhaps matching TRBD1 (6 bases). The V end lost 1 base, the J end lost 2 bases, and 14 bases lay between the germline ends. CDR1 and CDR2 from the germline V gene are LGHNA and YSLEER. This CDR3 contains 16 residues. This CDR3 is CASSQGEGGLNYGYTF. In DNA, the CDR3 is TGCGCCAGCAGCCAAGGCGAGGGGGGATTGAACTATGGCTACACCTTC.

Only a few counts were recorded for this clone. V usage is TRBV7-9 and J usage is TRBJ2-1; unclear D gene. The CDR3 is 12 amino acids. Germline V lookup: CDR1 SEHNR, CDR2 FQNEAQ (reference sequence). Between the trimmed V and J ends, which lost 3 bases and 10 bases, there was a span of 10 bases. This chain's CDR3 is CASSFKAVEQFF. The DNA for the CDR3 is TGTGCCAGCAGCTTTAAGGCTGTAGAGCAGTTCTTC.

The chain couples TRBV10-1 to TRBJ1-3, with TRBD1 matching 7 bases. The J segment lost 0 bases and the V segment lost 0 bases, leaving 5 bases of the junction unmatched. CDR1 WNHNN and CDR2 SYGVQD come from the germline V gene (reference sequence). The CDR3 runs to 17 residues. CDR3: CASSESKGACSGNTIYF. The CDR3 DNA sequence: TGCGCCAGCAGTGAGTCTAAGGGGGCCTGCTCTGGAAACACCATATATTTT.

This clone was counted once. CDR3 bases: TGTGCCAGCAGTTTTCACACCATATATTTT. Translated, it gives CASSFHTIYF. The chain carries TRBV12-3 or TRBV12-4 and TRBJ1-3; D gene ambiguous. The CDR3 length is 10 residues. V lost 3 bases and J lost 8, with 2 bases in between.

This clone has a single count. One end of the junction fails to match germline, which may point to a read error. V is TRBV3-1 (or the pseudogene TRBV3-2) and J is TRBJ2-1; 7 bases fit TRBD2. Per the germline V gene, CDR1 is LGHDT and CDR2 is YNNKEL (reference sequence). There are 13 residues in the CDR3. The CDR3 nucleotides read TGTGCCAGCAGACCGAGCGGGGAACTTTTGCCTCTCTTC. As protein: CASRPSGELLPLF.

The rearrangement joins TRBV4-1 to TRBJ2-3, with TRBD2 matching over 16 bases. Trimming took 4 bases from V and 0 from J; bases not matched to a gene: 10. CDR1 is MGHRA and CDR2 is YSYEKL in the germline V gene. This CDR3 has 20 residues. CDR3 DNA sequence: TGCGCCAGCAGCCCGCTGGGACTAGCGGGGGGGGGTCCTAGCACAGATACGCAGTATTTT. It codes for CASSPLGLAGGGPSTDTQYF.

This chain uses TRBV7-9 with TRBJ1-6, with TRBD1 matching 8 bases. Germline V gene sequence: CDR1 SEHNR, CDR2 FQNEAQ (reference sequence). The V segment lost 5 bases and the J segment 7 bases; nucleotides outside the gene matches: 13. CDR3 size: 17 residues. This chain's CDR3 is CASSPFSGTGQNSPLHF. CDR3 coding DNA: TGTGCCAGCAGCCCATTTTCCGGGACAGGACAGAATTCACCCCTCCACTTT.

The rearrangement joins TRBV7-2 to TRBJ2-5; tentatively, D is TRBD2 (5 bases). This CDR3 has 14 residues. CDR1 and CDR2 (germline): SGHTA, FQGNSA. Trimming left V 1 base short and J 4 bases short, with 10 bases between. The CDR3 loop is CASSLGSSSETQYF. Here the CDR3 DNA reads TGTGCCAGCAGCTTAGGGTCTAGCTCAGAGACCCAGTACTTC.

The rearrangement links TRBV25-1 to TRBJ2-2, with 10 nucleotides matching TRBD1. The germline gives CDR1 MGHDK, CDR2 SYGVNS. This CDR3 is 15 amino acids long. The V and J ends lost 4 bases and 5 bases, in that order; junction bases with no gene match: 4. The CDR3 is CASSGRDRGTGELFF. The CDR3 nucleotides read TGTGCCAGCAGTGGTCGGGACAGGGGTACCGGGGAGCTGTTTTTT.

The rearrangement uses TRBV7-2 and TRBJ1-2; the match to TRBD1 covers 9 bases. Germline V CDR1 and CDR2: SGHTA, FQGNSA. This CDR3 comprises 13 residues. V trimming: 1 base; J trimming: 8 bases; junction bases outside the gene matches: 2. The CDR3 nucleotides are TGTGCCAGCAGCTTAGGGACAGGGGACGGCTACACCTTC. Residues: CASSLGTGDGYTF.

A single count supports this clone. This chain joins TRBV10-3 and TRBJ2-1; the match to TRBD2 covers 10 bases. The CDR3 runs to 14 residues. Germline V gives CDR1 ENHRY, CDR2 SYGVKD. V was clipped by 7 bases and J by 14 bases; unmatched bases: 14. The CDR3 spells CAIKRSLAGDEEFF. The DNA for the CDR3 is TGTGCCATCAAAAGAAGCCTAGCGGGAGATGAAGAGTTCTTC.

The J gene is TRBJ2-1, the V gene TRBV5-6; 12 bases agree with TRBD2. The CDR3 has 16 amino acids. J was trimmed by 6 bases and V by 0 bases; bases with no gene match: 4. CDR1 and CDR2 from the germline V gene are SGHDT and YYEEEE. CDR3 loop: CASSLVPGLAGNEQFF. As DNA, the CDR3 is TGTGCCAGCAGCTTGGTCCCGGGACTAGCGGGCAATGAGCAGTTCTTC. The variable domain in full, completed from reference TRBV5-6 and TRBJ2-1, reads DAGVTQSPTHLIKTRGQQVTLRCSPKSGHDTVSWYQQALGQGPQFIFQYYEEEERQRGNFPDRFSGHQFPNYSSELNVNALLLGDSALYLCASSLVPGLAGNEQFFGPGTRLTVL.

This clone turned up a few times. J is TRBJ1-6 and V is TRBV21-1. TRBV21-1 is deemed a pseudogene. The CDR3 runs to 17 residues. CDR3 coding DNA: TGTGCCAGCAGCAAAAGAATCAAGGGCAGGTCAGATTCACCCCTCCACTTT. Its protein product is CASSKRIKGRSDSPLHF.

In DNA form, the CDR3 reads TGTGCCAGCAGCCCGAAGAGGGGCTACAATGAGCAGTTCTTC. Translated, it gives CASSPKRGYNEQFF. The V and J genes are TRBV14 and TRBJ2-1; D tentatively reads TRBD1 or TRBD2 (5 bases each). The CDR3 has 14 amino acids. Trimming took off 4 bases at V and 3 bases at J, with 10 bases between the two ends. Germline V gene lookup returns CDR1 SGHDN and CDR2 FVKESK. Full variable domain (remainder filled in from reference TRBV14 and TRBJ2-1): EAGVTQFPSHSVIEKGQTVTLRCDPISGHDNLYWYRRVMGKEIKFLLHFVKESKQDESGMPNNRFLAERTGGTYSTLKVQPAELEDSGVYFCASSPKRGYNEQFFGPGTRLTVL.

The CDR3 region is CASSPELAAVTYEQYF. The DNA for the CDR3 is TGTGCCAGCAGCCCCGAACTAGCGGCCGTAACCTACGAGCAGTACTTC. The V gene is TRBV6-2 or TRBV6-3, the J gene TRBJ2-7; 8 bases line up with TRBD2. Trimming removed 6 bases from V and 2 bases from J; junction bases left unmatched: 12. This CDR3 comprises 16 residues. Germline V gene data show CDR1 as MNHEY and CDR2 as SVGEGT.

This chain links TRBV19 with TRBJ1-5, with D uncertain. The CDR3 loop spans 13 amino acids. Trimming pared 7 bases from V and 0 bases from J, leaving 7 bases between. Germline V gene data show CDR1 as LNHDA and CDR2 as SQIVND (reference sequence). The CDR3 DNA follows: TGTGCCAGTAACACAGTTAGCAATCAGCCCCAGCATTTT. This codes for CASNTVSNQPQHF. Variable domain in full (rest from reference TRBV19 and TRBJ1-5): DGGITQSPKYLFRKEGQNVTLSCEQNLNHDAMYWYRQDPGQGLRLIYYSQIVNDFQKGDIAEGYSVSREKKESFPLTVTSAQKNPTAFYLCASNTVSNQPQHFGDGTRLSIL.

This clone was seen once. V gene TRBV3-1 (or the pseudogene TRBV3-2) combines with J gene TRBJ1-5; no reliable D call. The length of the CDR3 is 12 residues. V lost 3 bases to trimming and J lost 7 bases, with 7 bases between them. Germline-derived CDR1 and CDR2 are LGHDT and YNNKEL (reference sequence). The CDR3 is CASSQLGQPQHF. The CDR3 region has the DNA TGTGCCAGCAGCCAGCTTGGGCAGCCCCAGCATTTT.

This chain connects TRBV7-9 to TRBJ1-2, with a tentative D call TRBD1 (5 bases). Deletions cut 6 bases from V and 8 bases from J, with 13 bases between. The CDR3 length is 12 residues. Germline loops: CDR1 SEHNR, CDR2 FQNEAQ (reference sequence). The CDR3 protein is CASRVGGDGYTF. Here the CDR3 DNA reads TGTGCCAGCAGAGTGGGGGGAGACGGCTACACCTTC. Using reference TRBV7-9 and TRBJ1-2 for the parts outside the CDR3, the full variable domain is DTGVSQNPRHKITKRGQNVTFRCDPISEHNRLYWYRQTLGQGPEFLTYFQNEAQLEKSRLLSDRFSAERPKGSFSTLEIQRTEQGDSAMYLCASRVGGDGYTFGSGTRLTVV.

The V and J genes are TRBV10-3 and TRBJ2-3; 7 bases agree with TRBD2. Germline V gene lookup returns CDR1 ENHRY and CDR2 SYGVKD. This CDR3 is 15 amino acids long. Trimming cost V 4 bases and J 0 bases; bases outside gene matches: 4. This chain's CDR3 is CAISAGGPSTDTQYF. CDR3 DNA: TGTGCCATCAGTGCGGGAGGCCCTAGCACAGATACGCAGTATTTT.

The V and J genes are TRBV18 and TRBJ1-2, with D hard to call. The germline V and J ends were trimmed by 1 base and 5 bases, with 11 bases remaining between them. Germline loops: CDR1 KGHSH, CDR2 LQKENI. This CDR3 is 14 amino acids long. The CDR3 nucleotides read TGTGCCAGCTCACCACGGGAACATCCATATGGCTACACCTTC. It specifies CASSPREHPYGYTF.

The V and J genes are TRBV9 and TRBJ2-7, with 14 nucleotides matching TRBD2. V dropped 4 bases and J dropped 3; count of bases not matched to a gene: 12. Germline V gives CDR1 SGDLS, CDR2 YYNGEE. The CDR3 loop spans 18 amino acids. CDR3 in amino acids: CASSPRGRLAGGNYEQYF. CDR3 DNA: TGTGCCAGCAGCCCCCGAGGGAGACTAGCGGGAGGGAACTACGAGCAGTACTTC.

CDR3 in amino acids: CANPMRPFADF. The CDR3 bases are TGTGCCAACCCTATGAGGCCATTTGCGGATTTT. V gene TRBV21-1 combines with J gene TRBJ2-3; no check of the table's D call, TRBD2, against the DNA was made. TRBV21-1 is classified as a pseudogene. This CDR3 has 11 residues.

The CDR3 DNA sequence: TGCGCCAGCAGCTTGGCCAGTGAGCCCAGCTCCTACGAGCAGTACTTC. It is translated as CASSLASEPSSYEQYF. The chain combines TRBV5-1 with TRBJ2-7; no clear D. The V end was cut by 0 bases, the J end by 0 bases, with 13 bases between. This CDR3 has 16 amino acids. The germline V gene encodes CDR1 SGHRS and CDR2 YFSETQ. Full variable domain (rest looked up from reference TRBV5-1 and TRBJ2-7): KAGVTQTPRYLIKTRGQQVTLSCSPISGHRSVSWYQQTPGQGLQFLFEYFSETQRNKGNFPGRFSGRQFSNSRSEMNVSTLELGDSALYLCASSLASEPSSYEQYFGPGTRLTVT.

This sequence joins TRBV12-5 and TRBJ2-1; tentatively, D is TRBD1 (5 bases). The V end was cut by 7 bases, the J end by 11 bases, with 30 bases between. The CDR3 loop spans 17 amino acids. The V gene's germline CDR1 is LGHNT and CDR2 FRNRAP. The CDR3 DNA reads as TGTGCTAGTGTCTTTAAGCGCGGACAATCAAATCTCGAGAAGCAGTTCTTC. Translating gives CASVFKRGQSNLEKQFF.